This T cell receptor (beta chain) was captured in a study of technical replicates of blood from a handful of donors. The protocol was immunoSEQ multiplex PCR, while the TCRdb copy is restricted to in-frame clones and leaves out a portion. The table records approximately 75,000 clones, just under 95% of them present only once. Deletions cut 6 bases from V and 0 bases from J, with 10 bases between. In germline, CDR1 is SGHTA, CDR2 FQGTGA. The length of the CDR3 is 14 residues. The TCR sequence derives from a human donor in good health. Material: T cells isolated from PBMCs. The chain uses TRBV7-3 and TRBJ2-3; no clear D gene. This CDR3 reads CASSTTRSTDTQYF. The CDR3 DNA reads as TGTGCCAGCAGTACGACACGTAGCACAGATACGCAGTATTTT.